This T cell receptor beta chain was recovered during a study of blood T cells in healthy people across ages. Study outcomes and limitations: Strong correlation was found linking TCR beta diversity to naive T cell percentage. Long-lived donors exceeded aged donors in naive CD4+ cells and diversity.

In the case of this clonotype: Its antigen is currently unknown.

Germline CDR1 is ENHRY and CDR2 is SYGVKD. The CDR3 is made up of 12 amino acids. V lost 3 bases and J 6 bases, leaving 8 bases between the germline ends. Next came a second PCR, run for roughly 7 to 12 cycles, which used a sample-barcoded 5' primer along with a J-beta primer mix. TCRdb passed the 5' RACE reads through MiXCR, listing each CDR3 protein once. The profile covers about 640,000 distinct CDR3 sequences, with roughly three fifths appearing a single time and about two fifths taken by the ten largest. PBMCs numbering at least 6.5 million were isolated per sample. V gene TRBV10-3 combines with J gene TRBJ1-1, with D unresolved. The sample taken for sequencing was blood. This sequence originates from a man in his sixties in good health. The CDR3 loop is CAISELTAEAFF. As DNA, the CDR3 is TGTGCCATCAGTGAATTGACGGCTGAAGCTTTCTTT.